What follows are 22 T cell receptor beta chains derived from one specimen sequenced in a study of T cells after yellow fever vaccination. TCRdb fed the 5' RACE reads into MiXCR, producing one record per CDR3 protein. The sample has about 580,000 distinct CDR3 sequences, about 17% seen once. Sequenced material: PBMCs, taken roughly 5 days after the first yellow fever vaccination. The receptors were sampled from a man younger than 30 who received the YFV17D yellow fever vaccine.

The V and J genes are TRBV6-5 and TRBJ1-1; D might be TRBD1 (6 bases). CDR1 MNHEY and CDR2 SVGAGI come from the germline V gene. Trimming removed 4 bases from V and 7 bases from J, with 16 bases in between. This CDR3 region has 14 residues. The CDR3 is CASSSGGAGIEAFF. The CDR3 region has the DNA TGTGCCAGCAGTTCCGGGGGGGCCGGCATTGAAGCTTTCTTT.

The rearrangement links TRBV5-4 to TRBJ2-5, with TRBD2 matching 8 bases. Trimming at V came to 4 bases and at J to 9 bases, leaving 5 bases not matched to a gene. The germline V gene has CDR1 SGHNT and CDR2 YYREEE (reference sequence). The CDR3 covers 12 residues. CDR3 DNA sequence: TGTGCCAGCAGCCGGGGGGGCGTGGCCCAGTACTTC. Translation: CASSRGGVAQYF. The whole variable domain, filled in from reference TRBV5-4 and TRBJ2-5, reads ETGVTQSPTHLIKTRGQQVTLRCSSQSGHNTVSWYQQALGQGPQFIFQYYREEENGRGNFPPRFSGLQFPNYSSELNVNALELDDSALYLCASSRGGVAQYFGPGTRLLVL.

The sample holds a few counts of this clonotype. The V and J genes are TRBV7-2 and TRBJ2-3; 13 positions agree with TRBD2. V gave up 5 bases and J gave up 10 bases; unmatched junction bases: 9. There are 15 residues in the CDR3. Germline V gene sequence: CDR1 SGHTA, CDR2 FQGNSA. CDR3 sequence: CASSIGLAGVGAQYF. The CDR3 region has the DNA TGTGCCAGCAGCATCGGACTAGCGGGGGTTGGCGCGCAGTATTTT.

This clonotype was counted many times. The rearrangement joins TRBV6-5 to TRBJ1-1; D uncertain. The germline V gene has CDR1 MNHEY and CDR2 SVGAGI. This CDR3 spans 14 amino acids. Trimming left V 5 bases short and J 1 base short, with 11 bases between. The chain's CDR3 is CASSRTESNTEAFF. CDR3 DNA: TGTGCCAGCAGTAGGACGGAATCGAACACTGAAGCTTTCTTT.

As concerns this clonotype: One junction end disagrees with the germline gene, perhaps due to a read error. The chain has TRBV15 and TRBJ2-2; the D gene is possibly TRBD1 (6 bases). From germline, CDR1 is LNHNV and CDR2 YYDKDF (reference sequence). The CDR3 length is 15 residues. CDR3 nucleotide sequence: TGTGCCACCAGCAGAGCTGGGGGCGGCACCGAGGAGCTGTTTTTT. This gives the protein CATSRAGGGTEELFF.

The CDR3 sequence: CASSYAREIYEQYF. CDR3 bases: TGTGCCAGCAGTTACGCAAGGGAAATCTACGAGCAGTACTTC. The chain is built from TRBV6-5 and TRBJ2-7; D uncertain. Deletions cut 2 bases from V and 3 bases from J, with 11 bases between. The CDR3 runs to 14 residues. Germline V lookup: CDR1 MNHEY, CDR2 SVGAGI.

This clonotype was counted between two and nine times. The V gene is TRBV7-2, the J gene TRBJ1-6, with 11 bases aligning to TRBD1. The length of the CDR3 is 16 residues. V gave up 5 bases and J gave up 7 bases; unmatched junction bases: 7. Germline values: CDR1 SGHTA, CDR2 FQGNSA. The DNA of the CDR3 is TGTGCCAGCAGCACTGGACAGGGGGCGTCCAATTCACCCCTCCACTTT. Translated: CASSTGQGASNSPLHF.

The J gene is TRBJ1-4, the V gene TRBV10-3; no clear D gene. This CDR3 has 13 amino acids. Per the germline V gene, CDR1 is ENHRY and CDR2 is SYGVKD. V lost 3 bases to trimming and J lost 6 bases, with 8 bases between them. The CDR3 protein is CAISDGYDEKLFF. The CDR3 region has the DNA TGTGCCATCAGTGATGGGTATGATGAAAAACTGTTTTTT.

This clonotype was picked up a small number of times. The CDR3 DNA follows: TGTGCCAGCAGTTTCGGCCAGAGCCTCTACAATGAGCAGTTCTTC. This sequence encodes CASSFGQSLYNEQFF. This chain connects TRBV12-3 or TRBV12-4 to TRBJ2-1; D gene ambiguous. The CDR3 contains 15 residues. V gave up 3 bases and J gave up 3 bases, with 12 bases separating them.

The chain employs TRBV25-1 and TRBJ1-6; D perhaps matches TRBD1 (5 bases). This CDR3 comprises 14 residues. Germline CDR1 is MGHDK and CDR2 is SYGVNS. V shed 1 base and J shed 10 bases, with 11 bases lying between them. The CDR3 is CASSEFLGGSPLHF. The CDR3 coding sequence is TGTGCCAGCAGTGAATTTTTGGGGGGATCACCCCTCCACTTT. The complete variable domain, with remaining parts taken from reference TRBV25-1 and TRBJ1-6, reads EADIYQTPRYLVIGTGKKITLECSQTMGHDKMYWYQQDPGMELHLIHYSYGVNSTEKGDLSSESTVSRIRTEHFPLTLESARPSHTSQYLCASSEFLGGSPLHFGNGTRLTVT.

This clonotype was counted ten times or more. The chain employs TRBV7-2 and TRBJ1-6, with TRBD1 identical over 7 bases. Trimming removed 5 bases from V and 5 bases from J; junction bases left unmatched: 6. Germline loops: CDR1 SGHTA, CDR2 FQGNSA. The CDR3 has 15 amino acids. The CDR3 protein is CASSPRQGDNSPLHF. DNA of the CDR3: TGTGCCAGCAGCCCGCGACAGGGAGATAATTCACCCCTCCACTTT.

This clonotype appeared a few times. The chain's CDR3 is CASSQGGSDTQYF. The CDR3 region has the DNA TGCGCCAGCAGCCAAGGCGGCTCAGATACGCAGTATTTT. The chain is built from TRBV4-3 and TRBJ2-3, with D unresolved. Trimming shortened V by 1 base and J by 4 bases, and 6 bases separated the two germline ends. Germline CDR1 and CDR2: LGHNA and YSLEER. The CDR3 loop spans 13 amino acids.

The chain is built from TRBV5-1 and TRBJ2-2; D is ambiguous. Germline V lookup: CDR1 SGHRS, CDR2 YFSETQ. The CDR3 is made up of 16 amino acids. V lost 0 bases and J lost 4, with 13 bases in between. The CDR3 coding sequence is TGCGCCAGCAGCTTGGGAAACAGAGATATCACCGGGGAGCTGTTTTTT. Amino acids: CASSLGNRDITGELFF.

This clonotype was seen a handful of times. The chain has TRBV20-1 and TRBJ2-3; 16 bases line up with TRBD2. Germline V CDR1 and CDR2: DFQATT, SNEGSKA (reference sequence). The V segment lost 6 bases and the J segment 2 bases; nucleotides outside the gene matches: 5. The CDR3 contains 16 residues. CDR3 nucleotides: TGCAGTGCGCCAGGGACTAGCGGGGGGGCCACAGATACGCAGTATTTT. Translation: CSAPGTSGGATDTQYF.

This clonotype turned up a few times. The chain combines TRBV5-1 with TRBJ1-1; perhaps TRBD1 as D (6 bases). CDR3 length: 12 amino acids. Trimming left V 3 bases short and J 7 bases short, with 10 bases between. Germline loops: CDR1 SGHRS, CDR2 YFSETQ. In nucleotides, the CDR3 is TGCGCCAGCAGCTCAGGGGCAGTTGAAGCTTTCTTT. Translation: CASSSGAVEAFF.

This sequence joins TRBV30 and TRBJ1-5; unclear D gene. From germline, CDR1 is GTSNPN and CDR2 SVGIG (reference sequence). The CDR3 consists of 14 residues. The V and J ends lost 2 bases and 0 bases respectively, with 8 bases between them. CDR3 DNA: TGTGCCTGGAGTAAGGTTTCTAGCAATCAGCCCCAGCATTTT. Translating it yields CAWSKVSSNQPQHF.

The chain uses TRBV12-3 or TRBV12-4 and TRBJ1-5; D not certain. This CDR3 has 17 amino acids. Trimming took 6 bases from V and 3 from J, leaving 21 bases between them. The CDR3 nucleotides read TGTGCCAGCAGCCCGAGGGTTGTAGGGTCGAACAATCAGCCCCAGCATTTT. It translates to CASSPRVVGSNNQPQHF.

The chain couples TRBV7-9 to TRBJ2-5; D unclear. The CDR3 is made up of 11 amino acids. Trimming removed 5 bases at V and 7 bases at J, with 8 bases between. The germline gives CDR1 SEHNR, CDR2 FQNEAQ (reference sequence). Here the CDR3 reads CASSPEATQYF. The DNA of the CDR3 is TGTGCCAGCAGCCCCGAGGCGACCCAGTACTTC.

The genes are TRBV6-1 and TRBJ2-2, with TRBD1 identical over 7 bases. The CDR3 spans 16 residues. The V and J ends lost 5 bases and 1 base, in that order; junction bases with no gene match: 7. The V gene's germline CDR1 is MNHNS and CDR2 SASEGT. In DNA, the CDR3 is TGTGCCAGCAGTCCCTACCGGGACAGGAACACCGGGGAGCTGTTTTTT. This translates into CASSPYRDRNTGELFF.

The CDR3 loop reads CASSYAGLSEQYF. In DNA form, the CDR3 reads TGTGCCAGCAGCTACGCAGGTTTAAGCGAGCAGTACTTC. The chain combines TRBV7-6 with TRBJ2-7, with D hard to call. The germline V and J ends were trimmed by 4 bases and 6 bases, with 13 bases remaining between them. The CDR3 covers 13 residues. CDR1 SGHVS and CDR2 FNYEAQ come from the germline V gene.

Written as DNA, the CDR3 is TGTGCCAGCAGTTATTTCAGGGGGCTGGGGGGCTACACCTTC. Translating it yields CASSYFRGLGGYTF. The chain is built from TRBV6-5 and TRBJ1-2; TRBD1 matches 8 bases. The CDR3 consists of 14 residues. Germline V gene lookup returns CDR1 MNHEY and CDR2 SVGAGI. V lost 3 bases and J lost 8; bases outside the gene matches: 8.

This clonotype was seen more than once but under ten times. This chain links TRBV4-1 with TRBJ1-1; the D is unclear. Trimming removed 0 bases at V and 1 base at J, with 9 bases between. Germline V gene lookup returns CDR1 MGHRA and CDR2 YSYEKL. The length of the CDR3 is 15 residues. CDR3 sequence: CASSQDIRANTEAFF. The CDR3 nucleotides are TGCGCCAGCAGCCAAGATATCCGGGCGAACACTGAAGCTTTCTTT.